This is a list of T cell receptor beta chains from one sample in a study of blood T cells in healthy people across ages. TCRdb used MiXCR to reprocess the 5' RACE reads, holding one entry per CDR3 protein. This repertoire shows roughly 1,300,000 distinct CDR3 sequences, around 59% found once; its top ten account for under 8.5%. The sample comprised blood. The receptors were sampled from a man aged 18 to 30 in good health. Each CDR3 is given without its conserved first and last residue. D genes are given only for firm matches.

D gene,V gene,CDR3 protein
TRBD1,TRBV30,ALWDRDRWATEAF
.,TRBV13,ASSFYDRPNYGYT
.,TRBV7-9,ASSLQAAQETQY
.,TRBV29-1,SVMIKGPGELF
.,TRBV10-1,ASRPTPEGSGNTIY
.,TRBV12-3/TRBV12-4,ASSDHRADTQY
.,TRBV27,ARSFTTFYGYT
.,TRBV29-1,SVLTSQQF
.,TRBV3-1,ASSQGPGFYEQY
TRBD1,TRBV27,ASRETGVDGYT
.,TRBV7-9,ASSLGYSQGSGSYEQY
.,TRBV20-1,SARDGSGRNTDTQY
TRBD1,TRBV7-8,ASSRTGVAAF
.,TRBV9,ASSVRYGGDTEAF
.,TRBV4-2,ASSQNPGLPYEQY
.,TRBV6-1,ASTGPGTPSVGETQY
.,TRBV4-1,ASSQDRGFLNTEAF
TRBD2,TRBV6-5,ASSTSGGTQETQY
.,TRBV2,ASSEATGAYEQY
.,TRBV6-1,ASNVRVTYEQY
.,TRBV5-1,ASSLVATGDSPLH
TRBD1,TRBV12-3/TRBV12-4,ASSLRGQTLNQPQH
.,TRBV29-1,SVEEWGSPNYGYT
TRBD1,TRBV11-2,ASSRDSGTVNTEAF
.,TRBV6-5,ASSYRDEGEQF
.,TRBV5-1,ASSADSFNVLT
.,TRBV20-1,RWGEKSGYT
.,TRBV30,AWSDGYNEQF
TRBD1,TRBV7-9,ASSSSTGTYEQY
.,TRBV7-6,ASSLSLASPLH
TRBD1,TRBV20-1,SAREMGQGDTYEQY
.,TRBV4-2,ASSQASRANYGYT
.,TRBV4-3,ASSQDQNYEQY
.,TRBV5-1,ASSQDEQGPTYEQY
TRBD1,TRBV10-3,AISFSDRANNYGYT
TRBD2,TRBV11-2,ASSLGLAAEQF
.,TRBV21-1,ASSKAPLVEAF
.,TRBV4-1,ASSQLTQNPLAKNIQY
TRBD1,TRBV27,ASSIGTGYGELF